What follows are 20 T cell receptor beta chains derived from one specimen sequenced in a study of T cell repertoires in cytomegalovirus infection. MiXCR, applied by TCRdb to the reads, yields one record per CDR3 protein. Among 200,000 or so distinct CDR3 sequences listed, 35% to 45% were seen once. No cognate antigen is known for these TCRs. This sample comprised CD8+ T cells from cultured PBMCs, obtained from culture after CMV antigen stimulation. Receptors originate from a human donor in good health (CMV status not recorded). Some clones in this sample may be carry-over from other donors' samples.

The gene calls are TRBV9 and TRBJ2-1, with D unresolved. Germline V gene lookup returns CDR1 SGDLS and CDR2 YYNGEE. The CDR3 totals 14 residues. Trimming pared 0 bases from V and 9 bases from J, leaving 13 bases between. The CDR3 bases are TGTGCCAGCAGCGTAGCCTTGAAAAGCCTTGAGCAGTTCTTC. Its protein is CASSVALKSLEQFF.

This clonotype appeared many times. This chain connects TRBV7-3 to TRBJ2-2; D remains unclear. Trimming took off 6 bases at V and 1 base at J, with 6 bases between the two ends. The CDR3 is 13 residues long. The germline V gene encodes CDR1 SGHTA and CDR2 FQGTGA. The CDR3 nucleotides read TGTGCCAGCAGTCCAGAGAACACCGGGGAGCTGTTTTTT. Translation gives CASSPENTGELFF.

This clonotype was counted ten times or more. This chain links TRBV28 with TRBJ2-1; 14 positions match TRBD2. The CDR3 is made up of 15 amino acids. CDR1 MDHEN and CDR2 SYDVKM come from the germline V gene. With V trimmed by 7 bases and J by 7 bases, 6 bases remained unmatched. CDR3 DNA sequence: TGTGCCAGCACCCTCGGGACTAGCGGGAGAAATGAGCAGTTCTTC. This gives the protein CASTLGTSGRNEQFF.

The J gene is TRBJ2-5, the V gene TRBV28; 10 nucleotides align to TRBD2. This CDR3 is 16 amino acids long. Trimming cost V 3 bases and J 1 base; bases outside gene matches: 5. CDR1 MDHEN and CDR2 SYDVKM come from the germline V gene. CDR3 residues: CASSLGLAGAQETQYF. In DNA form, the CDR3 reads TGTGCCAGCAGTTTGGGGCTAGCGGGAGCCCAAGAGACCCAGTACTTC.

This clonotype was counted between two and nine times. J is TRBJ1-5 and V is TRBV7-8, with D uncertain. There are 16 residues in the CDR3. Germline lookup yields CDR1 SGHVS and CDR2 FQNEAQ. Trimming shortened V by 5 bases and J by 0 bases, and 14 bases separated the two germline ends. This chain's CDR3 is CASSLNLGLSNQPQHF. CDR3 DNA: TGTGCCAGCAGCCTGAATCTCGGGCTTAGCAATCAGCCCCAGCATTTT.

The chain employs TRBV19 and TRBJ2-6; no definite D call. With 5 bases removed from V and 3 bases from J, the gap between germline ends came to 8 bases. Germline V gene data show CDR1 as LNHDA and CDR2 as SQIVND (reference sequence). CDR3 length: 14 amino acids. The CDR3 is CASSRLGGANVLTF. CDR3 bases: TGTGCCAGTAGTCGGTTAGGTGGGGCCAACGTCCTGACTTTC.

V is TRBV7-2 and J is TRBJ2-1, with 11 bases lining up with TRBD2. The CDR3 is 19 residues long. The junction had 12 bases not matched to a gene; V was cut back by 2 bases and J by 3 bases. CDR1 and CDR2 from the germline V gene are SGHTA and FQGNSA. CDR3 in DNA: TGTGCCAGCAGCTTAACTAGCGGGAGACTCACCGCCTTCTACAATGAGCAGTTCTTC. Amino acids: CASSLTSGRLTAFYNEQFF. Looking up the rest from reference TRBV7-2 and TRBJ2-1 gives the full variable domain: GAGVSQSPSNKVTEKGKDVELRCDPISGHTALYWYRQSLGQGLEFLIYFQGNSAPDKSGLPSDRFSAERTGGSVSTLTIQRTQQEDSAVYLCASSLTSGRLTAFYNEQFFGPGTRLTVL.

The chain couples TRBV10-3 to TRBJ1-1; D gene ambiguous. Germline CDR1 reads ENHRY; CDR2 reads SYGVKD. V dropped 5 bases and J dropped 2 bases, with 3 bases sitting between them. This CDR3 is built from 11 residues. CDR3 region: CAISSNTEAFF. In DNA form, the CDR3 reads TGTGCCATCAGTTCTAACACTGAAGCTTTCTTT.

The J gene is TRBJ2-1, the V gene TRBV7-9; the match to TRBD2 covers 14 bases. With 5 bases clipped from V and 4 bases from J, the junction kept 10 bases outside the gene matches. The CDR3 is 18 residues long. Germline values: CDR1 SEHNR, CDR2 FQNEAQ (reference sequence). CDR3 residues: CASSPGLAGGPIYNEQFF. CDR3 in DNA: TGTGCCAGCAGCCCCGGACTAGCGGGGGGCCCTATTTACAATGAGCAGTTCTTC.

This clonotype has a handful of counts. This rearrangement joins TRBV12-3 or TRBV12-4 to TRBJ2-7; 12 nucleotides agree with TRBD1. This CDR3 spans 14 amino acids. V gave up 5 bases and J gave up 6 bases; unmatched junction bases: 5. The CDR3 coding sequence is TGTGCCAGCAGTCCCGGGACAGGGGGCTTCGAGCAGTACTTC. Translating it yields CASSPGTGGFEQYF.

For this clonotype: Germline is not matched at one junction end, which may reflect a read error. The rearrangement uses TRBV4-1 and TRBJ2-7, with 9 bases that match TRBD1. This CDR3 has 15 amino acids. The germline CDR1 and CDR2 sequences are MGHRA and YSYEKL. CDR3 DNA sequence: TGTGCCAGCAGCCAAGAGGACAGGGGCGGCTACGAGCAGTACTTC. Amino acids: CASSQEDRGGYEQYF.

V and J are TRBV29-1 and TRBJ1-2; 7 bases line up with TRBD1. Trimming took 5 bases from V and 4 from J; bases not matched to a gene: 4. Germline V gives CDR1 SQVTM, CDR2 ANQGSEA. This CDR3 region has 12 residues. The chain's CDR3 is CSVTGEGYGYTF. The CDR3 DNA sequence: TGCAGCGTTACAGGGGAAGGCTATGGCTACACCTTC.

This rearrangement joins TRBV28 to TRBJ2-1, with D perhaps matching TRBD2 (5 bases). Germline V gives CDR1 MDHEN, CDR2 SYDVKM. V gave up 3 bases and J gave up 4 bases, with 13 bases separating them. The CDR3 runs to 15 residues. The CDR3 coding sequence is TGTGCCAGCAGTTTCCGCTTGGGAGATTACAATGAGCAGTTCTTC. Translation: CASSFRLGDYNEQFF.

The chain joins TRBV5-4 to TRBJ1-4, with D possibly matching TRBD1 (6 bases). V was trimmed by 2 bases and J by 8 bases, leaving 10 bases between them. CDR1 SGHNT and CDR2 YYREEE come from the germline V gene (reference sequence). The CDR3 spans 13 residues. This chain's CDR3 is CASSFRGGEKLFF. The CDR3 DNA reads as TGTGCCAGCAGCTTCAGGGGTGGAGAAAAACTGTTTTTT.

This clonotype was recorded only once. This chain links TRBV7-3 with TRBJ2-1; unclear D gene. The CDR3 spans 13 residues. V was pared by 5 bases and J by 7 bases, with 12 bases between. Germline CDR1 and CDR2: SGHTA and FQGTGA. The CDR3 region is CASSLGPENEQFF. CDR3 nucleotides: TGTGCCAGCAGCCTCGGACCGGAGAATGAGCAGTTCTTC.

The rearrangement links TRBV6-6 to TRBJ2-3, with D unresolved. The V gene's germline CDR1 is MNHNY and CDR2 SVGAGI (reference sequence). There are 12 residues in the CDR3. Trimming left V 6 bases short and J 5 bases short, with 9 bases between. The CDR3 nucleotides are TGTGCCAGCAGGCCGGCGTTAGATACGCAGTATTTT. Translating it yields CASRPALDTQYF.

The V and J genes are TRBV27 and TRBJ2-3; D gene unclear. The CDR3 has 16 amino acids. The V end was cut by 5 bases, the J end by 2 bases, with 17 bases between. Germline CDR1 reads MNHEY; CDR2 reads SMNVEV (reference sequence). The chain's CDR3 is CASSPPPRRSTDTQYF. For the CDR3, the DNA is TGTGCCAGCAGTCCCCCCCCTCGCCGATCCACAGATACGCAGTATTTT.

The chain combines TRBV6-6 with TRBJ1-6, with a weak D call TRBD1 (5 bases). CDR3 length: 17 residues. The germline CDR1 and CDR2 sequences are MNHNY and SVGAGI (reference sequence). V was clipped by 2 bases and J by 5 bases, with 16 bases between them. The CDR3 DNA reads as TGTGCCAGCAGTTACCCCGAGGTGGGGGGGGATAATTCACCCCTCCACTTT. It yields the protein CASSYPEVGGDNSPLHF.

This clonotype came up once. The chain is built from TRBV2 and TRBJ1-3; a weak D match, TRBD1 (6 bases). This CDR3 is 17 amino acids long. Trimming removed 0 bases at V and 0 bases at J, with 12 bases between. In germline, CDR1 is SNHLY, CDR2 FYNNEI. CDR3 residues: CASSEADSLASGNTIYF. Here the CDR3 DNA reads TGTGCCAGCAGTGAAGCGGACAGCCTAGCCTCTGGAAACACCATATATTTT.

This clonotype was counted at least ten times. V usage is TRBV7-8 and J usage is TRBJ2-3; D gene ambiguous. Trimming removed 5 bases at V and 3 bases at J, with 12 bases between. Germline lookup yields CDR1 SGHVS and CDR2 FQNEAQ. The CDR3 is made up of 14 amino acids. The CDR3 DNA is TGTGCCAGCAGCCCTCAAGGACGGACAGATACGCAGTATTTT. This translates into CASSPQGRTDTQYF.